This T cell receptor (beta chain) was obtained from a study of identical twins. Study outcomes and limitations: Fewer insertions were carried by abundant cord blood beta clonotypes, but none was seen in memory repertoires. A partial confounding effect on zero-insertion analyses could come from invariant MAIT and iNKT cells. Donors were not followed over many years; analysis was cross-sectional.

In its sample, this clonotype was seen many times. The antigen is undetermined. The CDR3 consists of 16 residues. V lost 4 bases to trimming and J lost 2 bases, with 17 bases between them. Germline V lookup: CDR1 SGHVS, CDR2 FQNEAQ. Everyone who gave samples was a healthy Caucasian. From the 5' RACE reads, TCRdb called clonotypes with MiXCR, one entry per CDR3 protein. The repertoire holds hundreds of thousands of distinct CDR3 sequences, with roughly 6% as singletons. This sequence originates from a man between 18 and 29 years old in good health. The chain couples TRBV7-8 to TRBJ2-5, with a weak D call TRBD1 (5 bases). The specimen was naive T cells sorted from blood. CDR3 nucleotide sequence: TGTGCCAGCAGCTCGAAAGGGATGGGGCTACAAGAGACCCAGTACTTC. It encodes CASSSKGMGLQETQYF.